This passage covers 15 T cell receptor beta chains from one sample sequenced in a study of T cells after yellow fever vaccination. TCRdb re-called the 5' RACE reads with MiXCR, one entry per CDR3 protein. The profile shows some 340,000 distinct CDR3 sequences, roughly a tenth of them singletons. The sample was CD4+ T cells sorted from PBMCs, taken 45 days after the yellow fever booster vaccination. These receptors originate from a man aged 18 to 30 who received the YFV17D yellow fever vaccine.

The chain employs TRBV7-2 and TRBJ1-2; D possibly corresponds to TRBD1 (5 bases). V was cut by 4 bases and J by 7 bases, with 16 bases left in between. Looked up from germline, CDR1 is SGHTA and CDR2 is FQGNSA. The CDR3 length is 14 residues. The CDR3, as DNA: TGTGCCAGCAGCTCCCAGACAGTTGGGGCTGGCTACACCTTC. Translated: CASSSQTVGAGYTF. Supplemented by reference TRBV7-2 and TRBJ1-2, the full variable domain reads GAGVSQSPSNKVTEKGKDVELRCDPISGHTALYWYRQSLGQGLEFLIYFQGNSAPDKSGLPSDRFSAERTGGSVSTLTIQRTQQEDSAVYLCASSSQTVGAGYTFGSGTRLTVV.

This clonotype showed up many times. The genes are TRBV19 and TRBJ1-2, with TRBD1 as a possible D gene (5 bases). V lost 5 bases, J lost 7 bases, and 14 bases lay in between. Germline assignment: CDR1 LNHDA and CDR2 SQIVND (reference sequence). The CDR3 sequence is 13 residues long. CDR3 amino acids: CASSEQGFGGYTF. CDR3 bases: TGTGCCAGTAGTGAGCAGGGCTTCGGTGGCTACACCTTC.

This chain links TRBV6-1 with TRBJ2-3; a weak D match, TRBD2 (6 bases). In germline, CDR1 is MNHNS, CDR2 SASEGT. There are 14 residues in the CDR3. V lost 4 bases and J lost 4, with 12 bases in between. The CDR3 coding sequence is TGTGCCAGCAGTGCGAACTGGGGGGCAGATACGCAGTATTTT. Translating it yields CASSANWGADTQYF.

This chain connects TRBV5-1 to TRBJ1-4, with 9 bases fitting TRBD1. This CDR3 contains 16 residues. Germline CDR1 is SGHRS and CDR2 is YFSETQ. V trimming: 4 bases; J trimming: 5 bases; junction bases outside the gene matches: 9. In nucleotides, the CDR3 is TGCGCCAGCAGCCCGGTAGGGACAGGGCAAAATGAAAAACTGTTTTTT. Amino acid sequence: CASSPVGTGQNEKLFF. The full variable domain, rest sourced from reference TRBV5-1 and TRBJ1-4, is KAGVTQTPRYLIKTRGQQVTLSCSPISGHRSVSWYQQTPGQGLQFLFEYFSETQRNKGNFPGRFSGRQFSNSRSEMNVSTLELGDSALYLCASSPVGTGQNEKLFFGSGTQLSVL.

The chain combines TRBV19 with TRBJ2-7, with 14 bases fitting TRBD2. Looked up from germline, CDR1 is LNHDA and CDR2 is SQIVND (reference sequence). V lost 5 bases to trimming and J lost 3 bases; unmatched junction nucleotides: 6. The CDR3 runs 16 residues. CDR3 sequence reads: CASSDPGTSGGYEQYF. In nucleotides, the CDR3 is TGTGCCAGTAGTGACCCCGGGACTAGCGGGGGCTACGAGCAGTACTTC.

This clonotype appeared a few times. V usage is TRBV27 and J usage is TRBJ1-2, with no clear D. Germline V CDR1 and CDR2: MNHEY, SMNVEV (reference sequence). Deletions cut 7 bases from V and 4 bases from J, with 16 bases between. This CDR3 is 14 amino acids long. The CDR3 spells CASTPRKGLYGYTF. CDR3 coding DNA: TGTGCCAGCACTCCCCGTAAAGGACTCTATGGCTACACCTTC.

The chain couples TRBV5-1 to TRBJ2-1; 7 bases match TRBD2. Germline loops: CDR1 SGHRS, CDR2 YFSETQ. With 2 bases clipped from V and 8 bases from J, the junction kept 13 bases outside the gene matches. The CDR3 runs 16 residues. CDR3 sequence (DNA): TGCGCCAGCAGCTTCCGGGACTATCGGTTTGTGGATGAGCAGTTCTTC. Translating it yields CASSFRDYRFVDEQFF.

The chain couples TRBV12-3 or TRBV12-4 to TRBJ2-5, with 7 bases that match TRBD1. The CDR3 extends over 12 amino acids. With V trimmed by 6 bases and J by 4 bases, 2 bases remained unmatched. The CDR3 protein is CASRPGGETQYF. As DNA, the CDR3 is TGTGCCAGCAGACCAGGGGGAGAGACCCAGTACTTC.

The chain has TRBV20-1 and TRBJ2-2, with a tentative D call TRBD1 (5 bases). The V and J ends lost 0 bases and 8 bases respectively, with 16 bases between them. CDR1 is DFQATT, CDR2 SNEGSKA, per germline (reference sequence). This CDR3 comprises 15 residues. This CDR3 is CSARDPQEGAGELFF. Here the CDR3 DNA reads TGCAGTGCTAGAGATCCCCAGGAAGGGGCAGGGGAGCTGTTTTTT.

The CDR3 sequence: CASTIGGGPRFF. The CDR3 nucleotides read TGTGCCAGCACCATTGGGGGGGGGCCTCGGTTCTTC. This chain uses TRBV12-3 or TRBV12-4 with TRBJ2-1, with D possibly being TRBD2 (7 bases). The CDR3 loop spans 12 amino acids. The V end was cut by 7 bases, the J end by 15 bases, with 19 bases between.

This clonotype was seen repeatedly, ten times or more. This rearrangement joins TRBV2 to TRBJ1-2; tentatively, D is TRBD1 (6 bases). Germline V gives CDR1 SNHLY, CDR2 FYNNEI. There are 15 residues in the CDR3. The germline V and J ends were trimmed by 2 bases and 4 bases, with 14 bases remaining between them. The CDR3 region is CASSEFKGHPYGYTF. CDR3 nucleotide sequence: TGTGCCAGCAGTGAATTTAAGGGACACCCCTATGGCTACACCTTC. Supplemented by reference TRBV2 and TRBJ1-2, the full variable domain reads EPEVTQTPSHQVTQMGQEVILRCVPISNHLYFYWYRQILGQKVEFLVSFYNNEISEKSEIFDDQFSVERPDGSNFTLKIRSTKLEDSAMYFCASSEFKGHPYGYTFGSGTRLTVV.

This clonotype was picked up a small number of times. The CDR3 bases are TGCAGCGTTCGTGCAGGGCAGAGCTCCTACGAGCAGTACTTC. Protein product: CSVRAGQSSYEQYF. The chain combines TRBV29-1 with TRBJ2-7; TRBD1 is a possible D gene (5 bases). Trimming removed 5 bases from V and 0 bases from J, with 14 bases in between. The CDR3 totals 14 residues. Germline V gene data show CDR1 as SQVTM and CDR2 as ANQGSEA.

In its sample, this clonotype was seen many times. The chain couples TRBV28 to TRBJ1-5, with D hard to call. From germline, CDR1 is MDHEN and CDR2 SYDVKM. This CDR3 comprises 12 residues. V lost 6 bases to trimming and J lost 6 bases, with 9 bases between them. In nucleotides, the CDR3 is TGTGCCAGCAGCTCCTCAGGTCAGCCCCAGCATTTT. Translating it yields CASSSSGQPQHF.

The CDR3 is CASSLSGLAGGEQFF. The DNA for the CDR3 is TGCGCCAGCAGCCTATCCGGACTAGCGGGGGGCGAGCAGTTCTTC. The chain links TRBV5-1 to TRBJ2-1; 14 nucleotides line up with TRBD2. Germline V gene data show CDR1 as SGHRS and CDR2 as YFSETQ. Unmatched junction bases numbered 7, after V lost 4 bases and J lost 10 bases. This CDR3 has 15 amino acids. The variable domain in full, completed from reference TRBV5-1 and TRBJ2-1, reads KAGVTQTPRYLIKTRGQQVTLSCSPISGHRSVSWYQQTPGQGLQFLFEYFSETQRNKGNFPGRFSGRQFSNSRSEMNVSTLELGDSALYLCASSLSGLAGGEQFFGPGTRLTVL.

This chain connects TRBV12-3 or TRBV12-4 to TRBJ2-3; D uncertain. This CDR3 region has 13 residues. Trimming removed 6 bases from V and 8 bases from J, with 15 bases in between. CDR3 DNA: TGTGCCAGCAGGATATTAAGGATCCCTACGCAGTATTTT. This encodes CASRILRIPTQYF.